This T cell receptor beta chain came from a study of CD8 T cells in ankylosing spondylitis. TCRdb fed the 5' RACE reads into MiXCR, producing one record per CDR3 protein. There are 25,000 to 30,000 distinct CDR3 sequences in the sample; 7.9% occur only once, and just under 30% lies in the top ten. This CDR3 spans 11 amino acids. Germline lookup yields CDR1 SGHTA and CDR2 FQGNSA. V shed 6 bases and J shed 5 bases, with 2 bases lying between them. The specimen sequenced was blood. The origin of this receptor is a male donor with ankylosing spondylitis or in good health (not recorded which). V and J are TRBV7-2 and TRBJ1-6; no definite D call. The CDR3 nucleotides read TGTGCCAGCAGTAATAATTCACCCCTCCACTTT. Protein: CASSNNSPLHF.